A selection of T cell receptor beta chains follows, all from one sample in a study of response to subunit inactivated influenza vaccine. From the RT-PCR reads, TCRdb called clonotypes with MiXCR, one entry per CDR3 protein. Altogether hundreds of thousands of distinct CDR3 sequences are present, roughly 15% being singletons, with the ten largest covering less than 9%. Sequenced material: PBMCs from blood, taken less than 15 days before vaccination. The origin of the receptors is a man aged 45-60 years who received an inactivated influenza vaccine. Both conserved end residues are part of each CDR3. The D gene is left open where the match is weak. Size is stated for part of the rows, as once, few or many counts, or as a class when the clone is expanded.

TRBV12-3/TRBV12-4	.	TRBJ2-7	.	CASSMAGVSSYEQYF	TGTGCCAGCAGTATGGCAGGAGTTAGCTCCTACGAGCAGTACTTC
TRBV7-2	few	TRBJ2-7	TRBD1	CASSRGQGREQYF	TGTGCCAGCAGCAGGGGACAGGGGCGCGAGCAGTACTTC
TRBV6-2/TRBV6-3	few	TRBJ1-1	TRBD1	CASSRTGGATEAFF	TGTGCCAGCAGTAGAACAGGGGGCGCGACTGAAGCTTTCTTT
TRBV11-2	.	TRBJ2-1	.	CASSLDFQVGHNEQFF	TGTGCCAGCAGCTTAGATTTCCAGGTAGGACACAATGAGCAGTTCTTC
TRBV5-1	few	TRBJ2-5	TRBD1	CASSWGTGARETQYF	TGCGCCAGCAGCTGGGGGACAGGGGCTCGAGAGACCCAGTACTTC
TRBV6-2/TRBV6-3	many	TRBJ2-7	.	CASNSPTGIHEQYF	TGTGCCAGCAATTCCCCGACAGGCATCCACGAGCAGTACTTC
TRBV2	.	TRBJ2-3	.	CASDGGRTDTQYF	TGTGCCAGCGACGGGGGCCGCACAGATACGCAGTATTTT
TRBV10-3	few	TRBJ1-5	TRBD1	CAISEGDRNQPQHF	TGTGCCATCAGTGAAGGGGACAGGAATCAGCCCCAGCATTTT
TRBV29-1	many	TRBJ2-3	.	CSVEEGAQGDTQYF	TGCAGCGTTGAAGAGGGGGCGCAAGGGGATACGCAGTATTTT
TRBV12-3/TRBV12-4	.	TRBJ2-7	.	CASSFRDLDYEQYF	TGTGCCAGCAGTTTCCGGGACCTTGACTACGAGCAGTACTTC
TRBV5-1	few	TRBJ2-2	.	CASSLGLEGGELFF	TGCGCCAGCAGCTTGGGACTTGAAGGTGGGGAGCTGTTTTTT
TRBV24-1	.	TRBJ2-3	.	CATSDLGRASGTDTQYF	TGTGCCACCAGTGATTTGGGACGGGCTAGCGGCACAGATACGCAGTATTTT
TRBV5-5	.	TRBJ2-5	.	CATGDQGRAQETQYF	TGTGCCACCGGGGACCAGGGGAGGGCCCAAGAGACCCAGTACTTC
TRBV20-1	few	TRBJ1-2	.	CSATGGGGYGYTF	TGCAGTGCTACGGGGGGCGGAGGCTATGGCTACACCTTC
TRBV7-9	few	TRBJ2-7	.	CASSLYGAGRQSYEQYF	TGTGCCAGCAGCTTATACGGGGCAGGGAGGCAAAGCTACGAGCAGTACTTC
TRBV9	few	TRBJ1-4	TRBD1	CASSVGGQGGEKLFF	TGTGCCAGCAGCGTAGGGGGACAGGGCGGCGAAAAACTGTTTTTT
TRBV20-1	few	TRBJ2-3	TRBD2	CSANLAGGGTDTQYF	TGCAGTGCTAACCTAGCGGGAGGGGGCACAGATACGCAGTATTTT
TRBV3-1	few	TRBJ2-6	TRBD1	CASSLHPRGQGWANVLTF	TGTGCCAGCAGCCTCCACCCTAGAGGACAGGGTTGGGCCAACGTCCTGACTTTC
TRBV2	few	TRBJ2-1	.	CASSGSGRAEQFF	TGTGCCAGCAGTGGTTCTGGACGAGCGGAGCAGTTCTTC
TRBV4-3	few	TRBJ2-1	.	CASSQDWTGKPWEQFF	TGCGCCAGCAGCCAAGATTGGACGGGGAAACCATGGGAGCAGTTCTTC
TRBV20-1	.	TRBJ2-1	.	CSARGVAALKTYNEQFF	TGCAGTGCTAGAGGCGTAGCGGCCTTAAAAACCTACAATGAGCAGTTCTTC
TRBV9	.	TRBJ1-1	.	CASSVGGGKVTEAFF	TGTGCCAGCAGCGTCGGGGGGGGCAAGGTCACTGAAGCTTTCTTT
TRBV5-1	.	TRBJ2-3	.	CASSPGTVITDTQYF	TGCGCCAGCAGCCCGGGGACGGTTATCACAGATACGCAGTATTTT
TRBV7-9	many	TRBJ2-7	.	CASSLGVRPEPYF	TGTGCCAGCAGCTTAGGGGTGAGGCCGGAACCGTACTTC
TRBV7-9	.	TRBJ2-7	TRBD2	CASSTLLAGNYEQYF	TGTGCCAGCAGCACTCTCCTAGCGGGCAACTACGAGCAGTACTTC
TRBV4-1	.	TRBJ1-6	.	CASSPGTGANSPLHF	TGCGCCAGCAGCCCGGGAACCGGGGCTAATTCACCCCTCCACTTT
TRBV5-1	.	TRBJ2-3	TRBD2	CASQGLAGSTDTQYF	TGCGCCAGCCAGGGACTAGCGGGAAGCACAGATACGCAGTATTTT
TRBV11-2	.	TRBJ1-1	TRBD1	CASSLRQGAFMAFF	TGTGCCAGCAGCTTGAGACAGGGGGCTTTTATGGCTTTCTTT
TRBV12-3/TRBV12-4	few	TRBJ2-5	TRBD2	CASSFAGGESETQYF	TGTGCCAGCAGTTTCGCGGGGGGCGAGTCAGAGACCCAGTACTTC
TRBV4-3	few	TRBJ2-7	TRBD2	CASSQDRWGTSGSPYEQYF	TGCGCCAGCAGCCAAGATCGATGGGGGACTAGCGGGAGTCCCTACGAGCAGTACTTC
TRBV2	few	TRBJ2-3	TRBD2	CASSPYTSGTDTQYF	TGTGCCAGCAGTCCGTATACTAGCGGAACAGATACGCAGTATTTT
TRBV25-1	.	TRBJ1-5	.	CASSDPRKGNQPQPF	TGTGCCAGCAGTGATCCCCGCAAGGGCAATCAGCCCCAGCCTTTT
TRBV15	few	TRBJ2-1	.	CATSRDSYAVLNEQFF	TGTGCCACCAGCAGAGATTCGTACGCCGTACTTAATGAGCAGTTCTTC
TRBV20-1	.	TRBJ2-3	.	CSAPRRSDTQYF	TGCAGTGCTCCCCGGAGGTCAGATACGCAGTATTTT
TRBV7-2	.	TRBJ2-1	TRBD1	CASSLSTGDNEQFF	TGTGCCAGCAGCTTATCGACAGGGGACAATGAGCAGTTCTTC
TRBV28	.	TRBJ2-7	TRBD1	CASTLGQGGQYF	TGTGCCAGCACCTTAGGACAGGGGGGGCAGTACTTC
TRBV5-1	few	TRBJ1-1	.	CASSLASSTNTEAFF	TGCGCCAGCAGCTTGGCCAGTAGTACGAACACTGAAGCTTTCTTT
TRBV15	few	TRBJ1-1	.	CATSREQGMNTEAFF	TGTGCCACCAGCAGAGAACAGGGAATGAACACTGAAGCTTTCTTT
TRBV4-1	.	TRBJ2-2	TRBD2	CASSHGRGANTGELFF	TGCGCCAGCAGCCATGGGCGGGGGGCTAACACCGGGGAGCTGTTTTTT
TRBV5-1	many	TRBJ2-3	TRBD2	CASSLGSSGGTDTQYF	TGCGCCAGCAGCTTGGGCTCTAGCGGGGGCACAGATACGCAGTATTTT
TRBV15	.	TRBJ2-5	.	CATSREPFQETQYF	TGTGCCACCAGCAGAGAGCCCTTCCAAGAGACCCAGTACTTC
TRBV6-2/TRBV6-3	few	TRBJ2-3	TRBD2	CASSYTSGSGGAPATDTQYF	TGTGCCAGCAGTTACACGTCGGGGAGCGGGGGAGCTCCGGCTACAGATACGCAGTATTTT
TRBV6-2/TRBV6-3	few	TRBJ1-5	.	CASSKGRQPQHF	TGTGCCAGCAGTAAGGGCAGGCAGCCCCAGCATTTT
TRBV7-2	.	TRBJ2-1	.	CASSFDRQNNEQFF	TGTGCCAGCAGCTTTGACAGGCAGAACAATGAGCAGTTCTTC
TRBV6-1	.	TRBJ2-5	TRBD1	CASSAFHRGTVKETQYF	TGTGCCAGCAGTGCCTTTCACAGGGGGACGGTAAAAGAGACCCAGTACTTC
TRBV6-2/TRBV6-3	.	TRBJ2-1	.	CASSYYQKDNEQFF	TGTGCCAGCAGTTACTACCAGAAAGACAATGAGCAGTTCTTC
TRBV20-1	few	TRBJ1-1	.	CSARMDAGGQF	TGCAGTGCCCGGATGGACGCAGGTGGTCAGTTT
TRBV15	few	TRBJ2-1	TRBD2	CATSRAGTSNEQFF	TGTGCCACCAGCAGAGCAGGGACTAGCAATGAGCAGTTCTTC
TRBV7-8	.	TRBJ2-7	.	CASSLALVSGSSYEQYF	TGTGCCAGCAGCTTAGCTTTGGTTAGCGGCAGCTCCTACGAGCAGTACTTC
TRBV29-1	many	TRBJ2-1	TRBD2	CSVEAPRESSYNEQFF	TGCAGCGTTGAAGCCCCGCGGGAGAGCTCCTACAATGAGCAGTTCTTC
TRBV4-1	few	TRBJ2-7	TRBD2	CASSHRTGTRALGEQYF	TGCGCCAGCAGCCACCGAACCGGGACTAGGGCCCTCGGCGAGCAGTACTTC
TRBV24-1	many	TRBJ1-6	TRBD1	CATITGGARF	TGTGCCACCATAACAGGGGGGGCCCGCTTT
TRBV4-3	.	TRBJ2-5	.	CASSQETAGLGETQYF	TGCGCCAGCAGCCAAGAGACCGCAGGGCTAGGAGAGACCCAGTACTTC